This passage covers 21 T cell receptor beta chains from one sample sequenced in a study of blood T cell repertoires in COVID-19. Data came from immunoSEQ multiplex PCR; TCRdb stores just in-frame clones and leaves some out. This repertoire shows a few hundred thousand clones, approximately 86% found once; its top ten account for about 2.2%. The specimen sequenced was peripheral blood. The receptors originated from a woman aged 25 to 39 who had recovered from COVID-19.

The chain couples TRBV5-1 to TRBJ1-2; no firm D call. V was pared by 5 bases and J by 4 bases, with 12 bases between. CDR1 and CDR2 (germline): SGHRS, YFSETQ. The CDR3 consists of 13 residues. For the CDR3, the DNA is TGCGCCAGCAGGGTGGAGGTCAGCTATGGCTACACCTTC. As protein: CASRVEVSYGYTF.

This chain joins TRBV28 and TRBJ1-1, with D perhaps matching TRBD1 (5 bases). CDR3 size: 15 residues. V was shortened by 5 bases and J by 7 bases, with 20 bases between the two germline ends. Germline V gene data show CDR1 as MDHEN and CDR2 as SYDVKM. The CDR3 loop reads CASSQVRVAANEAFF. The CDR3 DNA follows: TGTGCCAGCAGTCAAGTCAGGGTTGCGGCGAATGAAGCTTTCTTT.

J is TRBJ1-1 and V is TRBV18; D is perhaps TRBD1 (6 bases). CDR3 length: 15 amino acids. The ends were cut back, 3 bases at V and 8 bases at J, with 19 bases in the middle. Germline values: CDR1 KGHSH, CDR2 LQKENI. In nucleotides, the CDR3 is TGTGCCAGCTCACCGGGTACCATACAGGGAACCGAAGCTTTCTTT. Translation: CASSPGTIQGTEAFF.

This clone was seen a single time. The chain joins TRBV6-6 to TRBJ1-1, with a possible D match to TRBD1 (5 bases). CDR1 MNHNY and CDR2 SVGAGI come from the germline V gene (reference sequence). Trimming left V 9 bases short and J 3 bases short, with 11 bases between. The CDR3 is 12 residues long. The CDR3 region has the DNA TGTGCCAGTGGGGGGAAGTACACTGAAGCTTTCTTT. The encoded protein is CASGGKYTEAFF.

J is TRBJ2-2 and V is TRBV14; weak D call: TRBD2 (5 bases). Trimming took 1 base from V and 6 from J, leaving 18 bases between them. Per the germline V gene, CDR1 is SGHDN and CDR2 is FVKESK. The CDR3 covers 17 residues. CDR3 bases: TGTGCCAGCAGCCAAGTCGCCTCAACTAGTAGGGCCGGGGAGCTGTTTTTT. Encoded protein: CASSQVASTSRAGELFF.

This clone was observed a single time. This chain connects TRBV19 to TRBJ2-7, with 10 bases lining up with TRBD1. Germline values: CDR1 LNHDA, CDR2 SQIVND (reference sequence). The CDR3 extends over 14 amino acids. V trimming: 9 bases; J trimming: 4 bases; junction bases outside the gene matches: 9. The CDR3 reads CASSGQGESYEQYF. The DNA for the CDR3 is TGTGCCAGCAGTGGACAGGGGGAATCTTACGAGCAGTACTTC.

J is TRBJ2-1 and V is TRBV28; D is perhaps TRBD2 (7 bases). Germline V gives CDR1 MDHEN, CDR2 SYDVKM. This CDR3 contains 15 residues. V was pared by 6 bases and J by 6 bases, with 18 bases between. The CDR3 DNA follows: TGTGCCAGCAGCGGATGGGGGGGCTCGGGCAATGAGCAGTTCTTC. Translating gives CASSGWGGSGNEQFF.

In its sample, this clone was seen a few times. This chain connects TRBV5-1 to TRBJ2-1, with 7 bases fitting TRBD2. This CDR3 spans 14 amino acids. The germline V gene has CDR1 SGHRS and CDR2 YFSETQ. V lost 3 bases, J lost 6 bases, and 6 bases stayed unmatched. The CDR3 sequence is CASSSRLAANEQFF. In DNA form, the CDR3 reads TGCGCCAGCAGCTCCCGGCTAGCGGCCAATGAGCAGTTCTTC.

The CDR3 nucleotides read TGTGCCAGCAGTCTCAAAGACAGCCATGAAAAACTGTTTTTT. Protein: CASSLKDSHEKLFF. The chain is built from TRBV28 and TRBJ1-4; weak D call: TRBD1 (5 bases). Germline V lookup: CDR1 MDHEN, CDR2 SYDVKM. The CDR3 is 14 residues long. V lost 5 bases and J 6 bases, leaving 13 bases between the germline ends.

V gene TRBV19 combines with J gene TRBJ2-5; a possible D gene is TRBD2 (6 bases). V lost 4 bases and J 1 base, leaving 13 bases between the germline ends. The CDR3 contains 15 residues. CDR1 and CDR2 from the germline V gene are LNHDA and SQIVND (reference sequence). CDR3 in DNA: TGTGCCAGTAGTAGAATAGCGGAGCTCCAAGAGACCCAGTACTTC. It encodes CASSRIAELQETQYF.

This clone was detected only a few times. This rearrangement joins TRBV10-3 to TRBJ2-7; D unclear. CDR3 length equals 12 residues. The germline gives CDR1 ENHRY, CDR2 SYGVKD. V was trimmed by 2 bases and J by 4 bases, leaving 6 bases between them. In nucleotides, the CDR3 is TGTGCCATCAGTGAGGATACTTACGAGCAGTACTTC. Its translation: CAISEDTYEQYF.

The chain combines TRBV14 with TRBJ2-5; TRBD2 might be the D (7 bases). The CDR3 is 16 amino acids. V lost 4 bases and J 1 base, leaving 16 bases between the germline ends. Germline V lookup: CDR1 SGHDN, CDR2 FVKESK. Written as DNA, the CDR3 is TGTGCCAGCAGCCCCTGGACTAGAGGGGGCCAAGAGACCCAGTACTTC. As protein: CASSPWTRGGQETQYF.

J is TRBJ1-1 and V is TRBV15; 7 positions agree with TRBD1. V was clipped by 2 bases and J by 4 bases; unmatched bases: 19. CDR3 length: 19 amino acids. Germline V gene data show CDR1 as LNHNV and CDR2 as YYDKDF (reference sequence). This chain's CDR3 is CATSRPEGYPTGLSTEAFF. CDR3 nucleotides: TGTGCCACCAGCAGACCTGAAGGCTATCCGACAGGGCTCAGCACTGAAGCTTTCTTT.

The chain recombines TRBV6-5 with TRBJ1-6; D unclear. This CDR3 comprises 12 residues. The V gene's germline CDR1 is MNHEY and CDR2 SVGAGI. Trimming shortened V by 5 bases and J by 12 bases, and 11 bases separated the two germline ends. The CDR3 sequence is CASSIPGLPLHF. The CDR3 bases are TGTGCCAGCAGTATACCCGGACTACCCCTCCACTTT.

CDR3 residues: CATATATNTGELFF. Here the CDR3 DNA reads TGCGCCACCGCGACAGCCACGAACACCGGGGAGCTGTTTTTT. V is TRBV5-1 and J is TRBJ2-2; tentative D call: TRBD1 (5 bases). V lost 9 bases, J lost 0 bases, and 12 bases lay in between. The CDR3 has 14 amino acids. CDR1 is SGHRS, CDR2 YFSETQ, per germline.

The chain is built from TRBV28 and TRBJ2-7; 7 bases are shared with TRBD2. From germline, CDR1 is MDHEN and CDR2 SYDVKM. The CDR3 is 17 amino acids. Germline trimming cut 4 bases from V and 7 bases from J; bases unmatched to any gene: 19. The CDR3 protein is CASSSLLWEGPEGEQYF. Written as DNA, the CDR3 is TGTGCCAGCAGTTCCCTTTTGTGGGAGGGCCCGGAGGGGGAGCAGTACTTC.

The gene calls are TRBV5-1 and TRBJ2-7; maybe TRBD2 (7 bases). V was pared by 0 bases and J by 2 bases, with 12 bases between. Germline CDR1 is SGHRS and CDR2 is YFSETQ. The CDR3 runs 15 residues. This chain's CDR3 is CASSLAGGAAYEQYF. Written as DNA, the CDR3 is TGCGCCAGCAGCTTGGCTGGGGGGGCAGCCTACGAGCAGTACTTC.

The CDR3 sequence: CASTPGGRGGDTEAFF. The DNA for the CDR3 is TGCGCCAGCACCCCGGGGGGGCGCGGGGGGGACACTGAAGCTTTCTTT. The chain recombines TRBV5-1 with TRBJ1-1, with a weak D call TRBD1 (6 bases). The CDR3 contains 16 residues. Germline CDR1 is SGHRS and CDR2 is YFSETQ. Trimming removed 6 bases at V and 3 bases at J, with 21 bases between.

This clone was found once. The J gene is TRBJ1-1, the V gene TRBV7-9; D uncertain. V lost 6 bases and J lost 4, with 18 bases in between. From germline, CDR1 is SEHNR and CDR2 FQNEAQ (reference sequence). This CDR3 has 15 amino acids. This chain's CDR3 is CASRRGLTPVTEAFF. CDR3 DNA sequence: TGTGCCAGCAGGAGAGGGTTGACTCCGGTCACTGAAGCTTTCTTT.

This clone came up once. The chain couples TRBV4-1 to TRBJ1-4; 7 nucleotides align to TRBD1. This CDR3 is 15 amino acids long. In germline, CDR1 is MGHRA, CDR2 YSYEKL. V shed 4 bases, J shed 5 bases, and the junction held 7 bases outside the gene matches. CDR3 DNA: TGCGCCAGCAGCCTTTCAACAGGGGACAATGAAAAACTGTTTTTT. Its translation: CASSLSTGDNEKLFF.

Here the CDR3 reads CASSSTGMEQYF. Here the CDR3 DNA reads TGCGCCAGCAGTTCGACGGGGATGGAGCAGTACTTC. The rearrangement uses TRBV4-1 and TRBJ2-7; weak D call: TRBD2 (5 bases). V shed 6 bases and J shed 7 bases, with 13 bases lying between them. CDR3 length: 12 residues. Germline lookup yields CDR1 MGHRA and CDR2 YSYEKL.